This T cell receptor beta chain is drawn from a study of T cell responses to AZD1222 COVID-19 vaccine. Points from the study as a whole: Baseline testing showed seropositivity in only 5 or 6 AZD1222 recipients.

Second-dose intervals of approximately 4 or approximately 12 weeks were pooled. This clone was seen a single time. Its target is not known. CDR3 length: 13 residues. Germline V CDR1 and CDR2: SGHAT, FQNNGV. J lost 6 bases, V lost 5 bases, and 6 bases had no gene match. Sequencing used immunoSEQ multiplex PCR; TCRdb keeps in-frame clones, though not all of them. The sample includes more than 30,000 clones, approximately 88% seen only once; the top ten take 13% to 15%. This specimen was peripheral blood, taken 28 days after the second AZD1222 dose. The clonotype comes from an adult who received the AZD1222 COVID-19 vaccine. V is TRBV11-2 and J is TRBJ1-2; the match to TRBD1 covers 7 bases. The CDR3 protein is CASSPGTANGYTF. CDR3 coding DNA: TGTGCCAGCAGCCCCGGGACAGCGAATGGCTACACCTTC.